This T cell receptor (beta chain) was obtained from a study of blood T cell repertoires in COVID-19. Study at large: Spain, Italy and the United States supplied samples that represented acute and convalescent COVID-19. PBMCs, B-cell-depleted T cells, or T cells were the source of the cDNA or gDNA that made up the material.

Source study methods: Amplification with reference gene primers provided the estimates of nucleated cell counts. Assay: immunoSEQ multiplex PCR; the TCRdb copy retains only in-frame clones and omits some. V, J and clone size are taken as reported in that table, and D and trimming were inferred from the DNA itself. The sample holds 100,000 or so clones, approximately 91% seen once. The germline CDR1 and CDR2 sequences are SGHTA and FQGTGA. The ends were cut back, 2 bases at V and 6 bases at J, with 10 bases in the middle. The CDR3 has 13 amino acids. Sequences were obtained from peripheral blood. The rearrangement links TRBV7-3 to TRBJ1-1, with D maybe TRBD1 (5 bases). This receptor was obtained from a man aged 60 to 69 with acute or convalescent COVID-19. The DNA for the CDR3 is TGTGCCAGCAGCTTAGACAGCAATTCTGAAGCTTTCTTT. Translated: CASSLDSNSEAFF.